Each of the 5 T cell receptor beta chains below was sequenced from the same sample in a study of identical twins. From the 5' RACE reads, TCRdb called clonotypes with MiXCR, one entry per CDR3 protein. The sample holds over 600,000 distinct CDR3 sequences; 21% are singletons and the top ten take approximately 4.5%. This sample was also put to use in a study of T cells expressing NK-cell markers.

The sequenced material came from PBMCs. The receptors stem from a woman in her late teens or twenties in good health.

The table lists this clonotype with a few counts. The rearrangement uses TRBV6-6 and TRBJ1-2, with 10 bases lining up with TRBD1. The CDR3 runs 13 residues. Trimming cost V 5 bases and J 6 bases; bases outside gene matches: 3. Germline V lookup: CDR1 MNHNY, CDR2 SVGAGI (reference sequence). The CDR3 bases are TGTGCCAGCAGTGGGACAGGGGTAGATGGCTACACCTTC. It encodes CASSGTGVDGYTF.

This clonotype was counted only a few times. The genes are TRBV6-1 and TRBJ1-3; 7 bases line up with TRBD1. The CDR3 covers 13 residues. From germline, CDR1 is MNHNS and CDR2 SASEGT. Losses at the gene ends were 10 bases for V and 0 bases for J; bases not matched to a gene: 3. The CDR3 protein is CATGGVSGNTIYF. CDR3 nucleotides: TGTGCCACAGGGGGGGTCTCTGGAAACACCATATATTTT.

This clonotype was seen only a few times. The rearrangement links TRBV6-2 or TRBV6-3 to TRBJ1-5; D might be TRBD1 (5 bases). Germline lookup yields CDR1 MNHEY and CDR2 SVGEGT. This CDR3 is built from 13 residues. V lost 7 bases and J 6 bases, leaving 13 bases between the germline ends. In DNA, the CDR3 is TGTGCCAGCACCAACGACGGGGGTCAGCCCCAGCATTTT. Its protein is CASTNDGGQPQHF.

The gene calls are TRBV5-1 and TRBJ2-3; 14 nucleotides match TRBD2. V was clipped by 2 bases and J by 2 bases; unmatched bases: 7. This CDR3 contains 18 residues. The germline gives CDR1 SGHRS, CDR2 YFSETQ. CDR3 nucleotides: TGCGCCAGCAGCTTCGGGACTAGCGGGGGCACAACCACAGATACGCAGTATTTT. Amino acid sequence: CASSFGTSGGTTTDTQYF.

The rearrangement links TRBV2 to TRBJ2-7, with D tentatively TRBD1 (6 bases). CDR3 length: 13 residues. V gave up 9 bases and J gave up 5 bases, with 17 bases separating them. CDR1 and CDR2 from the germline V gene are SNHLY and FYNNEI. CDR3 sequence (DNA): TGTGCCAGTTCCCTCCAGGGGACCCACGAGCAGTACTTC. This gives the protein CASSLQGTHEQYF.